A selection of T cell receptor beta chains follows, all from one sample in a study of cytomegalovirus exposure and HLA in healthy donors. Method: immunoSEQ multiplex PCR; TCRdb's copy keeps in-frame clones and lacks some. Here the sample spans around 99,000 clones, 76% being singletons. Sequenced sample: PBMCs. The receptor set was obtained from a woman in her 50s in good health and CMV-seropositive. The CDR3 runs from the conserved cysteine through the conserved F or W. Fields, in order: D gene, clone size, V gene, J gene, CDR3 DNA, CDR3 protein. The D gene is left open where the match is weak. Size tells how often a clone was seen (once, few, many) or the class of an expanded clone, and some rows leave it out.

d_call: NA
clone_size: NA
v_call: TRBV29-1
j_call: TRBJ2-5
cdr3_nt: TGCAGCGTTGAGGTGGACATTCAAGAGACCCAGTACTTC
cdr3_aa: CSVEVDIQETQYF

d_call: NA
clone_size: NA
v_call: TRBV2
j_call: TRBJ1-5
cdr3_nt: TGTGCCAGCGCCATGGAGGGGAATCAGCCCCAGCATTTT
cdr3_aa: CASAMEGNQPQHF

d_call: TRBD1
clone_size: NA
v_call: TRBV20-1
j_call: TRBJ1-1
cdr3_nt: TGCAGTGCTAGGGGCCAGGGGGAGGCTTTCTTT
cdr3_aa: CSARGQGEAFF

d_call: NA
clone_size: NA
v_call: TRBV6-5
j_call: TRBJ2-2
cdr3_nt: TGTGCCAGCAGTTACCAGGGGCTGGTGTTTTTT
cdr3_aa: CASSYQGLVFF

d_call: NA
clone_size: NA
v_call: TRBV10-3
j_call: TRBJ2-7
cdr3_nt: TGTGCCATCGGACTGCACGAGCAGTACTTC
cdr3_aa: CAIGLHEQYF

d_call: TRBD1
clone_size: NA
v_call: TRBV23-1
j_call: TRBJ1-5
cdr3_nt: TGCGCCAGCAGTCAACCCGACAGGGGTGCAGGCCAGCCCCAGCATTTT
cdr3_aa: CASSQPDRGAGQPQHF

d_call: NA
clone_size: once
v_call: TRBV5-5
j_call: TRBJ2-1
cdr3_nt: TGTGCCAGCAGCTTGGTGGACTCGCCGAATAGAGGCGAGCAGTTCTTC
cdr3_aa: CASSLVDSPNRGEQFF

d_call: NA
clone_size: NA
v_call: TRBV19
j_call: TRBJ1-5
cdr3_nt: TGTGCCAGTAGCGGCCGGACAGACCATAGCAATCAGCCCCAGCATTTT
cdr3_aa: CASSGRTDHSNQPQHF

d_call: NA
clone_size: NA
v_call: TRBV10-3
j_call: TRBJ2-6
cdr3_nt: TGTGCCATCAGTGAGTCAGCCTTCTCTGGGGCCAACGTCCTGACTTTC
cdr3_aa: CAISESAFSGANVLTF

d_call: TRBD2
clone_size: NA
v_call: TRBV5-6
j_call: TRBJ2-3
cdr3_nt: TGTGCCAGCAGCTTGAGGCGGGAGCTGGCAGATACGCAGTATTTT
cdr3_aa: CASSLRRELADTQYF

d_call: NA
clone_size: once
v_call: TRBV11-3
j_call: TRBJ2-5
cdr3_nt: TGTGCCAGCAGCTTAAGCCTTCAAGAGACCCAGTACTTC
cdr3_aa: CASSLSLQETQYF

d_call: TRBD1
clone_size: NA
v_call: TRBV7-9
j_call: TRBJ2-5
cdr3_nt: TGTGCCAGCAGCTCGGACAGGGGGACCCAGTACTTC
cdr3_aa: CASSSDRGTQYF

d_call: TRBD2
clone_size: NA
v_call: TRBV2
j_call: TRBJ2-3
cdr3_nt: TGTGCCAGCAGTGGGGGACTAGCAGTCACAGATACGCAGTATTTT
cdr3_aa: CASSGGLAVTDTQYF

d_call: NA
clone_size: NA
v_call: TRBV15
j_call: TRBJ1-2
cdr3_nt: TGTGCCACCAGCAGAGATCGCGCAGGGAACTATGGCTACACCTTC
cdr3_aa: CATSRDRAGNYGYTF

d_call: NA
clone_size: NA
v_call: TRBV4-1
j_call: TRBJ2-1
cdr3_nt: TGCGCCAGCAGCCAAACAGGGTCCGGGTCCAATGAGCAGTTCTTC
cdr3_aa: CASSQTGSGSNEQFF

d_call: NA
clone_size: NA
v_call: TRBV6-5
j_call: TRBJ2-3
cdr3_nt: TGTGCCAGCAGTTTTGGACTTGGGACAGATACGCAGTATTTT
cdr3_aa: CASSFGLGTDTQYF

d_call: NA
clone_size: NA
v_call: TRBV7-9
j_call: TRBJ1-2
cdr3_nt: TGTGCCAGCAGCTTGTTACCGGGACAAGGAAGCTATGGCTACACCTTC
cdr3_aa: CASSLLPGQGSYGYTF

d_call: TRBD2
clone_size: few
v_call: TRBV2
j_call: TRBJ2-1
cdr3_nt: TGTGCCAGCAGTGACCCTGGACTAGCGGGAGTAGTCGATGAGCAGTTCTTC
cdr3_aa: CASSDPGLAGVVDEQFF

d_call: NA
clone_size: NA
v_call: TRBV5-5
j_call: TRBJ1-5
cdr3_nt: TGTGCCAGCAGCGCGTGGGGAGGAGCTCAGCCCCAGCATTTT
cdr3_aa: CASSAWGGAQPQHF

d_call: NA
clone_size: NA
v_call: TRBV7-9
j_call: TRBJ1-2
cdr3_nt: TGTGCCAGCGGAGCTGGGGGCAAATATGGCTACACCTTC
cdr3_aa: CASGAGGKYGYTF

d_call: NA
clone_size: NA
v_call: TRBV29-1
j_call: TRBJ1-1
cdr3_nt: TGCAGCTCCCAGAACACTGAAGCTTTCTTT
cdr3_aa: CSSQNTEAFF

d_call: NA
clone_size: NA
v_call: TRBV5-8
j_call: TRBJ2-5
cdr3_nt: TGTGCCAGCAGCTTGGGAAGGGGAGAGACCCAGTACTTC
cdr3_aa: CASSLGRGETQYF

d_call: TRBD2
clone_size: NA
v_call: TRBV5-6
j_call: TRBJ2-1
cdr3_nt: TGTGCCAGCAGCGTGGGACTAGCGGGGAAGAGCGATGAGCAGTTCTTC
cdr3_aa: CASSVGLAGKSDEQFF

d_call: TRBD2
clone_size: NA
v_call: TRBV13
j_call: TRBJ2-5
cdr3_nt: TGTGCCAGCAGCTTAGGGGGACTAGCCCTCCAAGAGACCCAGTACTTC
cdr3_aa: CASSLGGLALQETQYF

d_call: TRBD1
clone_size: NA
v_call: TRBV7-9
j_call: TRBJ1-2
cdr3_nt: TGTGCCAGCAGCCCTACAATAGGACAGGGCCTAACTAACTATGGCTACACCTTC
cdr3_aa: CASSPTIGQGLTNYGYTF

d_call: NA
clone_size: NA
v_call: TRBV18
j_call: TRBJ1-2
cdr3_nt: TGTGCCAGCTCACCGGGCACCTTCAACGATGGCTACACCTTC
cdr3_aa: CASSPGTFNDGYTF

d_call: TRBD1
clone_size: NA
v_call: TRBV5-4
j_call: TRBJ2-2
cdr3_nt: TGTGCCAGCAGCACTCGGACAGGGGGACAGACCGGGGAGCTGTTTTTT
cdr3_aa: CASSTRTGGQTGELFF

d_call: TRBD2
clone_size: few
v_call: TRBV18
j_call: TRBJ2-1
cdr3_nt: TGTGCCAGCTCACCGCTAGCGGGAGATCCTGAGCAGTTCTTC
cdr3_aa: CASSPLAGDPEQFF

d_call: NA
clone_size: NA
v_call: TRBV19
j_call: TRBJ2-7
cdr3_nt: TGTGCCAGTAGCTCGAGTGAGGATAGCTCCTACGAGCAGTACTTC
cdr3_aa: CASSSSEDSSYEQYF

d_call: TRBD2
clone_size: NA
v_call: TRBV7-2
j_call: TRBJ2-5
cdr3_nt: TGTGCCAGCAGCTTAGTCGCGGGGGGAGGCAAAGAGACCCAGTACTTC
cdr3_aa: CASSLVAGGGKETQYF

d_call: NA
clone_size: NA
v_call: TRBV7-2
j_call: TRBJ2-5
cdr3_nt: TGTGCCAGCAGCCCTGGAGGGGCTAGGGGAGAGACCCAGTACTTC
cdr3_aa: CASSPGGARGETQYF

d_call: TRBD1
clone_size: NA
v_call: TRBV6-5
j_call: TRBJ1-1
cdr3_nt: TGTGCCAGCAGTCGCACAGGGGGCACTGAAGCTTTCTTT
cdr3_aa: CASSRTGGTEAFF

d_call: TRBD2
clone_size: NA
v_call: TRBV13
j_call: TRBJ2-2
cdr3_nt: TGTGCCAGCAGCTTTACTAGCGGGAAGAACACCGGGGAGCTGTTTTTT
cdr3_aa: CASSFTSGKNTGELFF

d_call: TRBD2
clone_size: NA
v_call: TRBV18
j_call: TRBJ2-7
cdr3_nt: TGTGCCAGCTCACCTACGGGAGGCTCCTACGAGCAGTACTTC
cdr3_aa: CASSPTGGSYEQYF

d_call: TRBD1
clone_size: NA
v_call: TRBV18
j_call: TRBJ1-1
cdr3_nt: TGTGCCAGCTCACTTCAGGGGGCGGAAGAAGCTTTCTTT
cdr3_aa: CASSLQGAEEAFF

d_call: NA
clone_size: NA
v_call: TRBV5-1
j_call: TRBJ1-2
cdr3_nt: TGCGCCAGCAGCTTAACCGGCAGGGGACACTATGGCTACACCTTC
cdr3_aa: CASSLTGRGHYGYTF

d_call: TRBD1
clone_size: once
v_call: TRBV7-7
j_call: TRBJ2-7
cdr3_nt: TGTGCCAGCAGCCCGGGGACAGGTCCCTACGAGCAGTACTTC
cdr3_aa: CASSPGTGPYEQYF

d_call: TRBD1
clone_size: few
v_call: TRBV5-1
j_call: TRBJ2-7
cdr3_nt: TGCGCCAGCAGCTCGACAGGGGGCGGATACGAGCAGTACTTC
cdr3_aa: CASSSTGGGYEQYF

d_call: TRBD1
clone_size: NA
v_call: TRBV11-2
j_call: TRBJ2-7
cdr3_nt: TGTGCCAGCAGCTTATGGTCAGGACAGGGGTTCGGCGAGCAGTACTTC
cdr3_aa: CASSLWSGQGFGEQYF

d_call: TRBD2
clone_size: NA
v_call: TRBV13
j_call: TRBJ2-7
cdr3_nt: TGTGCCAGCAGCTTACGACGACTAGCGGGGCAACTCTACGAGCAGTACTTC
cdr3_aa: CASSLRRLAGQLYEQYF

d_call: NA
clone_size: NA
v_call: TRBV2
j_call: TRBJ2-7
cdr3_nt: TGTGCCAGCGAAGTAGGGGTGGTACGAGAGCAGTACTTC
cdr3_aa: CASEVGVVREQYF

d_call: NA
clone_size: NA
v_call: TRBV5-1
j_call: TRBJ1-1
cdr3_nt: TGCGCCAGCAGTTCTGACATGGGCACTGAAGCTTTCTTT
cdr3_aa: CASSSDMGTEAFF

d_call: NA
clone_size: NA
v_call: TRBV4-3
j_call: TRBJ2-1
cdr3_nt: TGCGCCAGCAGCCAAGATTCCGGGGGAAGCTCCTACAATGAGCAGTTCTTC
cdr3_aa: CASSQDSGGSSYNEQFF

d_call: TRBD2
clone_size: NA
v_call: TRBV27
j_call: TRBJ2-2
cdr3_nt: TGTGCCAGCAGGACTAGCGGGATGCTCGGGGAGCTGTTTTTT
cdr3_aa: CASRTSGMLGELFF

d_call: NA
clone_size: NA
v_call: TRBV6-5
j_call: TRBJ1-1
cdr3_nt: TGTGCCAGCAGTTACTCGAATCAGGGAAACACTGAAGCTTTCTTT
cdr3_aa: CASSYSNQGNTEAFF

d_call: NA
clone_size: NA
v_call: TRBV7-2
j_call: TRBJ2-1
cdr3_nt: TGTGCCAGCAGCTTAGAAGCTTTAAGAGACAATGAGCAGTTCTTC
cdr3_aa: CASSLEALRDNEQFF

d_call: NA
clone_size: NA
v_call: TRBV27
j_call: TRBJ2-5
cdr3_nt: TGTGCCAGCAGTTTAGGCACATATGGGACCCAGTACTTC
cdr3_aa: CASSLGTYGTQYF

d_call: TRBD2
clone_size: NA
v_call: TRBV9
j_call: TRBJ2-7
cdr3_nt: TGTGCCAGCAGCGTAACTAGCGGGGGCGACGAGCAGTACTTC
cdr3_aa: CASSVTSGGDEQYF

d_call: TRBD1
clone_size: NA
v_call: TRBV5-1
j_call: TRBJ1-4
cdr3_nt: TGCGCCAGCAGCGGACAGGGGGATAATGAAAAACTGTTTTTT
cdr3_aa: CASSGQGDNEKLFF

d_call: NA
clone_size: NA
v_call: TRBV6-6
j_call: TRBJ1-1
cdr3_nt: TGTGCCAGCAGTTACGAGACAGTCATGAACACTGAAGCTTTTTTT
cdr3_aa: CASSYETVMNTEAFF

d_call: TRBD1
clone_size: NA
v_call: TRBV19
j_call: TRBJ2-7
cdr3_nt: TGTGCCAGTAGTCCGGGACAGGGGGCTTGGTACGAGCAGTACTTC
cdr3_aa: CASSPGQGAWYEQYF

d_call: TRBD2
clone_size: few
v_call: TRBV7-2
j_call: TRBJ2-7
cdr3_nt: TGTGCCAGCAGCTTAGAGGCTAGCGGGGTGGGGTACGAGCAGTACTTC
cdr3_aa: CASSLEASGVGYEQYF

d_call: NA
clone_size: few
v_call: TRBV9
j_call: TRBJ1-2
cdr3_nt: TGTGCCAGCAGCCCCGAGGGGGTAGATGGCTACACCTTC
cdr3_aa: CASSPEGVDGYTF

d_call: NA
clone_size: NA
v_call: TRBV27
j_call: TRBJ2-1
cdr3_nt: TGTGCCAGCAGTTTGAGGGAACGCCCCTACAATGAGCAGTTCTTC
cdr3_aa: CASSLRERPYNEQFF

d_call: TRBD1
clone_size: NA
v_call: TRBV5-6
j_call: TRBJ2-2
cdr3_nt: TGTGCCAGCAGCTTGGAGACAGGGGTTTACACCGGGGAGCTGTTTTTT
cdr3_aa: CASSLETGVYTGELFF

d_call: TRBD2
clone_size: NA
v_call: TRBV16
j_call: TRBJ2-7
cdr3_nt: TGTGCCAGCGGGGGGGTCACCTACGAGCAGTACTTC
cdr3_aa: CASGGVTYEQYF

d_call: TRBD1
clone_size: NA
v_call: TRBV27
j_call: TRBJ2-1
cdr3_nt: TGTGCCAGCAGTTCCCTCAGGGGGCAAAGGAATGAGCAGTTCTTC
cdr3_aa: CASSSLRGQRNEQFF

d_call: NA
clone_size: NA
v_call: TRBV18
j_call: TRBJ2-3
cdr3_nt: TGTGCCAGCTCACCCCCGACTAGGGCAGATACGCAGTATTTT
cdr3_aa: CASSPPTRADTQYF